This T cell receptor (beta chain) comes out of a study of shared clonotypes between healthy human individuals. The CDR3 loop spans 14 amino acids. Looked up from germline, CDR1 is SSHAT and CDR2 is FNYEAQ (reference sequence). A note on this clone: Its matching antigen is unknown. Compared with germline, one end of the junction differs, possibly owing to a read error.

Across several immunoSEQ plates, the genomic DNA of each subset was split evenly. This table comes from immunoSEQ multiplex PCR, and its TCRdb copy is limited to in-frame clones, with some not included. The sample has just over 2,000,000 clones; about 95% are singletons. Study observations and caveats: For naive CD4 cells, around 5% of clonotypes were shared across a few donors. It was anticipated that sequencing depth would influence how many clonotypes donors shared.

Naive CD8 cells comprised CD45RO-negative, CCR7-positively selected cells, excluding terminally differentiated effector memory CD45RA+ cells. Those who donated, Caucasian adults without exception, all lived in Nashville, Tennessee. Sequenced: naive CD8+ T cells sorted from blood. This sequence originates from a young man in good health. The chain joins TRBV7-7 to TRBJ2-5; TRBD2 matches 14 bases. The CDR3: CASSEQGLAGAQYF. The CDR3 nucleotides are TGTGCTAGCAGCGAACAGGGACTAGCGGGGGCCCAGTACTTC.